This TCR beta chain was obtained from a study of T-cell reconstitution after alpha-beta-depleted transplantation in children. Construction of the TCRbeta library involved unique molecular identifiers. TCRdb used MiXCR to reprocess the PCR reads, holding one entry per CDR3 protein. The data contain approximately 590,000 distinct CDR3 sequences, 8% to 11% of them seen just once; the ten biggest clones take up less than 5%. CDR1 SNHLY and CDR2 FYNNEI come from the germline V gene. The CDR3 has 18 residues. The J segment lost 7 bases and the V segment lost 5 bases, leaving 18 bases of the junction unmatched.

The sample here was PBMCs from the stem cell graft donor, taken from the stem cell graft. The genes are TRBV2 and TRBJ2-1, with TRBD2 matching 9 bases. This receptor was obtained from a human donor who donated a stem cell graft to a child with acute myeloid leukemia. This chain's CDR3 is CASSWPRIAGASMNEQFF. CDR3 nucleotide sequence: TGTGCCAGCAGTTGGCCCCGTATAGCGGGAGCTAGTATGAATGAGCAGTTCTTC.